Listed here are 25 T cell receptor beta chains from one sample, sequenced in a study of blood T cells in healthy people across ages. Using a J-beta primer mix together with a sample-barcoded 5' primer, a second PCR was run for roughly 7 to 11 cycles. In TCRdb, the 5' RACE reads were re-called with MiXCR into one record per CDR3 protein. Among 1.5 million to 2 million distinct CDR3 sequences listed, roughly 27% were seen once. The sequencing sample was made of blood. These receptors were obtained from a woman in her twenties or thirties in good health.

This clonotype appeared many times. The chain couples TRBV6-5 to TRBJ2-7; 7 bases agree with TRBD1. The CDR3 consists of 15 residues. V lost 6 bases, J lost 2 bases, and 10 bases stayed unmatched. Germline V gene lookup returns CDR1 MNHEY and CDR2 SVGAGI. CDR3 DNA: TGTGCCAGCAGGGGCACAGGGGAGCCGACCTACGAGCAGTACTTC. Residues: CASRGTGEPTYEQYF.

This clonotype was counted a few times. The chain employs TRBV6-2 or TRBV6-3 and TRBJ2-6; TRBD1 agrees at 7 bases. Trimming removed 6 bases from V and 5 bases from J; junction bases left unmatched: 7. The germline V gene encodes CDR1 MNHEY and CDR2 SVGEGT. The length of the CDR3 is 15 residues. The CDR3 DNA is TGTGCCAGCAGAGCCAGACAGGGTTGGGCCAACGTCCTGACTTTC. This sequence encodes CASRARQGWANVLTF.

Comments on this clonotype: This may be a read error, as it is one base from a much larger clone. The rearrangement links TRBV7-2 to TRBJ2-7; TRBD1 matches 7 bases. Germline assignment: CDR1 SGHTA and CDR2 FQGNSA. The CDR3 has 14 residues. This CDR3 reads CVSSFRQGRYEQYF. The CDR3 DNA reads TGTGTCAGCAGCTTCAGACAGGGACGATACGAGCAGTACTTC. Full variable domain (outside the CDR3, taken from reference TRBV7-2 and TRBJ2-7): GAGVSQSPSNKVTEKGKDVELRCDPISGHTALYWYRQSLGQGLEFLIYFQGNSAPDKSGLPSDRFSAERTGGSVSTLTIQRTQQEDSAVYLCVSSFRQGRYEQYFGPGTRLTVT.

The sample holds a few counts of this clonotype. The chain uses TRBV25-1 and TRBJ2-1; D is possibly TRBD2 (6 bases). Germline CDR1 and CDR2: MGHDK and SYGVNS. CDR3 length: 18 amino acids. V lost 3 bases and J 7 bases, leaving 25 bases between the germline ends. The CDR3 DNA follows: TGTGCCAGCAGTGAGCCCCCCCTATCCTGGCGGGGTCTGAATGAGCAGTTCTTC. It codes for CASSEPPLSWRGLNEQFF.

The DNA of the CDR3 is TGTGCCACCACTGCCGGGACAGGGAAAGAAAAACTGTTTTTT. It codes for CATTAGTGKEKLFF. The chain employs TRBV2 and TRBJ1-4, with 9 bases identical to TRBD1. The CDR3 covers 14 residues. The V segment lost 10 bases and the J segment 8 bases; nucleotides outside the gene matches: 11. The germline V gene has CDR1 SNHLY and CDR2 FYNNEI.

This clonotype was seen repeatedly, ten times or more. The rearrangement uses TRBV3-1 and TRBJ2-7; tentative D call: TRBD1 (6 bases). CDR3 length: 14 amino acids. Germline V gene sequence: CDR1 LGHDT, CDR2 YNNKEL (reference sequence). Trimming left V 0 bases short and J 2 bases short, with 8 bases between. DNA of the CDR3: TGTGCCAGCAGCCAAGATCAGGGGACCTACGAGCAGTACTTC. This encodes CASSQDQGTYEQYF.

As regards this clonotype: This may stem from a read error, because a much larger clone lies one nucleotide away. The chain couples TRBV5-5 to TRBJ2-1; 11 bases fit TRBD2. Germline assignment: CDR1 SGHKS and CDR2 YYEKEE (reference sequence). The CDR3 has 16 amino acids. Germline trimming cut 2 bases from V and 3 bases from J; bases unmatched to any gene: 4. CDR3 sequence: CASSFATSGDYNEQFF. DNA of the CDR3: TGTGCCAGCAGCTTCGCGACTAGCGGGGACTACAATGAGCAGTTCTTC.

This chain connects TRBV19 to TRBJ2-1; 10 bases agree with TRBD2. Trimming removed 3 bases from V and 2 bases from J; junction bases left unmatched: 10. Germline CDR1 reads LNHDA; CDR2 reads SQIVND (reference sequence). The CDR3 length is 18 residues. This CDR3 reads CASSIRTSGLGTYNEQFF. The CDR3 DNA follows: TGTGCCAGTAGTATCCGGACTAGCGGCCTTGGGACCTACAATGAGCAGTTCTTC.

This chain links TRBV6-2 or TRBV6-3 with TRBJ1-1; D unresolved. V gave up 4 bases and J gave up 5 bases, with 17 bases separating them. CDR1 and CDR2 from the germline V gene are MNHEY and SVGEGT. The CDR3 totals 15 residues. The CDR3 region is CASSSAYRLGTEAFF. CDR3 sequence (DNA): TGTGCCAGCAGTTCCGCCTACCGTTTAGGGACTGAAGCTTTCTTT.

This clonotype was seen more than once but under ten times. V usage is TRBV21-1 and J usage is TRBJ2-4. TRBV21-1 is marked as a pseudogene. This CDR3 is 13 amino acids long. Here the CDR3 reads CASKKVAKNIQYF. The CDR3 DNA follows: TGTGCCAGCAAAAAGGTAGCCAAAAACATTCAGTACTTC.

This chain links TRBV4-1 with TRBJ2-7; TRBD1 aligns across 9 bases. J gave up 4 bases and V 0 bases, and 4 bases lay outside the gene matches. CDR1 is MGHRA and CDR2 is YSYEKL in the germline V gene. This CDR3 comprises 15 residues. This CDR3 reads CASSQDPQGAYEQYF. CDR3 coding DNA: TGCGCCAGCAGCCAAGATCCACAGGGGGCTTACGAGCAGTACTTC.

This clonotype was seen ten or more times. The rearrangement joins TRBV9 to TRBJ2-5; the match to TRBD2 covers 9 bases. Germline V gives CDR1 SGDLS, CDR2 YYNGEE. This CDR3 region has 17 residues. The V gene end was trimmed by 3 bases and the J gene end by 5 bases; junction bases not matched to a gene: 14. For the CDR3, the DNA is TGTGCCAGCAGCGCTCTAGCGGGGAGAGGGTTGGGGGAGACCCAGTACTTC. It yields the protein CASSALAGRGLGETQYF. The complete variable domain, with remaining parts taken from reference TRBV9 and TRBJ2-5, reads DSGVTQTPKHLITATGQRVTLRCSPRSGDLSVYWYQQSLDQGLQFLIQYYNGEERAKGNILERFSAQQFPDLHSELNLSSLELGDSALYFCASSALAGRGLGETQYFGPGTRLLVL.

This clonotype was detected ten times or more. The chain combines TRBV24-1 with TRBJ2-4; the D is unclear. V dropped 3 bases and J dropped 1 base, with 15 bases sitting between them. CDR3 length equals 17 residues. CDR1 is KGHDR, CDR2 SFDVKD, per germline. CDR3 protein: CATSDASAVGAKNIQYF. The DNA for the CDR3 is TGTGCCACCAGTGATGCGTCAGCCGTCGGGGCCAAAAACATTCAGTACTTC.

The sample holds a few counts of this clonotype. CDR3 nucleotide sequence: TGTGCCAGTAGGAGGTCTAGCGGGGGCAAGTACCAAGAGACCCAGTACTTC. Amino acid sequence: CASRRSSGGKYQETQYF. The V call is TRBV7-2, the J call TRBJ2-5, with TRBD2 matching 10 bases. V trimming: 9 bases; J trimming: 0 bases; junction bases outside the gene matches: 13. The CDR3 contains 17 residues. Germline V gene lookup returns CDR1 SGHTA and CDR2 FQGNSA.

Concerning this clonotype itself: Its ends do not fully match the called genes, so a read error is possible. The rearrangement uses TRBV2 and TRBJ1-2; no definite D call. CDR1 SNHLY and CDR2 FYNNEI come from the germline V gene. The CDR3 is 14 residues long. CDR3 sequence: CASSEFAETYSYTF. For the CDR3, the DNA is TGTGCCAGCAGTGAATTTGCAGAGACCTATAGCTACACCTTC.

This clonotype appeared many times. The V gene is TRBV5-1, the J gene TRBJ2-7, with D perhaps given as TRBD1 or TRBD2 (5 bases each). The CDR3 is 12 amino acids. The germline gives CDR1 SGHRS, CDR2 YFSETQ. V was shortened by 0 bases and J by 11 bases, with 12 bases between the two germline ends. CDR3 loop: CASSLESGRKYF. CDR3 coding DNA: TGCGCCAGCAGCTTGGAATCAGGGAGAAAGTACTTC. Full variable domain (rest looked up from reference TRBV5-1 and TRBJ2-7): KAGVTQTPRYLIKTRGQQVTLSCSPISGHRSVSWYQQTPGQGLQFLFEYFSETQRNKGNFPGRFSGRQFSNSRSEMNVSTLELGDSALYLCASSLESGRKYFGPGTRLTVT.

Only a few counts were recorded for this clonotype. J is TRBJ1-4 and V is TRBV12-3 or TRBV12-4, with D tentatively TRBD1 (5 bases). Between the trimmed V and J ends, which lost 2 bases and 10 bases, there was a span of 11 bases. The CDR3 extends over 13 amino acids. In DNA form, the CDR3 reads TGTGCCAGCAGTTTATTGAGGGACTCAAAACTGTTTTTT. Protein product: CASSLLRDSKLFF.

Comment on this clonotype: A much bigger clone sits one base away, suggesting this may be a read error. The rearrangement links TRBV7-2 to TRBJ2-7; D might be TRBD2 (7 bases). Germline V lookup: CDR1 SGHTA, CDR2 FQGNSA. The CDR3 sequence is 16 residues long. The CDR3 reads CANSFYLGGGTYEQYF. CDR3 bases: TGTGCCAACAGCTTCTACCTGGGGGGAGGGACATACGAGCAGTACTTC.

The chain employs TRBV2 and TRBJ1-3; TRBD1 matches 8 bases. The germline V gene has CDR1 SNHLY and CDR2 FYNNEI. V shed 7 bases and J 3 bases; nucleotides not matched to a gene: 8. The CDR3 loop spans 15 amino acids. CDR3 bases: TGTGCCAGCATTAGAAGGACAGGGCTTGGAAACACCATATATTTT. Translation gives CASIRRTGLGNTIYF.

V and J are TRBV18 and TRBJ2-7, with TRBD1 matching over 9 bases. The J segment lost 4 bases and the V segment lost 2 bases, leaving 6 bases of the junction unmatched. The CDR3 is 15 amino acids. Per the germline V gene, CDR1 is KGHSH and CDR2 is LQKENI. The CDR3 DNA reads TGTGCCAGCTCACCAGAACAGGGGGCGACGTACGAGCAGTACTTC. Translated: CASSPEQGATYEQYF.

This clonotype was found many times. The CDR3 loop reads CASSAGQQETQYF. As DNA, the CDR3 is TGTGCCAGCTCGGCGGGGCAGCAAGAGACCCAGTACTTC. This chain uses TRBV12-3 or TRBV12-4 with TRBJ2-5, with a tentative D call TRBD2 (6 bases). V lost 8 bases, J lost 2 bases, and 12 bases lay in between. This CDR3 is built from 13 residues.

This clonotype was detected a few times. This chain connects TRBV20-1 to TRBJ1-2, with a tentative D call TRBD1 (5 bases). This CDR3 is 13 amino acids long. V gave up 3 bases and J gave up 2 bases, with 10 bases separating them. Germline assignment: CDR1 DFQATT and CDR2 SNEGSKA (reference sequence). The chain's CDR3 is CSARSRGNYGYTF. Here the CDR3 DNA reads TGCAGTGCTAGGTCCCGGGGGAACTATGGCTACACCTTC.

The V call is TRBV9, the J call TRBJ2-3, with no clear D. The germline V gene encodes CDR1 SGDLS and CDR2 YYNGEE. V was pared by 0 bases and J by 3 bases, with 8 bases between. The CDR3 totals 14 residues. The DNA of the CDR3 is TGTGCCAGCAGCGTAGAGTGGGCGACAGATACGCAGTATTTT. It codes for CASSVEWATDTQYF.

This clonotype was observed a handful of times. The chain is built from TRBV11-1 and TRBJ2-1; TRBD2 matches at 14 bases. CDR3 size: 16 residues. The V gene's germline CDR1 is SGHAT and CDR2 FQDESV (reference sequence). V was clipped by 5 bases and J by 8 bases; unmatched bases: 8. CDR3 in DNA: TGTGCCAGCAGCAGCAGAGGGACTAGCGGGAGTTATGAGCAGTTCTTC. It codes for CASSSRGTSGSYEQFF.

The count of this clonotype is one. This CDR3 reads CASSRRQGNDEQFF. CDR3 DNA sequence: TGTGCCAGTAGTAGGCGTCAAGGGAACGATGAGCAGTTCTTC. J is TRBJ2-1 and V is TRBV19; no firm D call. Germline V lookup: CDR1 LNHDA, CDR2 SQIVND (reference sequence). The CDR3 is made up of 14 amino acids. Trimming left V 4 bases short and J 8 bases short, with 15 bases between. Full variable domain (outside the CDR3, taken from reference TRBV19 and TRBJ2-1): DGGITQSPKYLFRKEGQNVTLSCEQNLNHDAMYWYRQDPGQGLRLIYYSQIVNDFQKGDIAEGYSVSREKKESFPLTVTSAQKNPTAFYLCASSRRQGNDEQFFGPGTRLTVL.